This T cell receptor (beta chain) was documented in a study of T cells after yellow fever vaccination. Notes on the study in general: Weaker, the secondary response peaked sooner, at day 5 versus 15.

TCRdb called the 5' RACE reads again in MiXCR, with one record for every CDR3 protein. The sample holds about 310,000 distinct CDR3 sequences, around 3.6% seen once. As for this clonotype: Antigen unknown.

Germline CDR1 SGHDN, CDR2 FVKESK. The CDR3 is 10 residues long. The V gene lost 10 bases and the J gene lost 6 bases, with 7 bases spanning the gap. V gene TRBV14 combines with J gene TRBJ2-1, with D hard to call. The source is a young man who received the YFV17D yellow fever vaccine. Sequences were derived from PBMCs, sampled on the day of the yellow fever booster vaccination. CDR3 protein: CATRPNEQFF. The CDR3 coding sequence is TGTGCCACCCGACCCAATGAGCAGTTCTTC.